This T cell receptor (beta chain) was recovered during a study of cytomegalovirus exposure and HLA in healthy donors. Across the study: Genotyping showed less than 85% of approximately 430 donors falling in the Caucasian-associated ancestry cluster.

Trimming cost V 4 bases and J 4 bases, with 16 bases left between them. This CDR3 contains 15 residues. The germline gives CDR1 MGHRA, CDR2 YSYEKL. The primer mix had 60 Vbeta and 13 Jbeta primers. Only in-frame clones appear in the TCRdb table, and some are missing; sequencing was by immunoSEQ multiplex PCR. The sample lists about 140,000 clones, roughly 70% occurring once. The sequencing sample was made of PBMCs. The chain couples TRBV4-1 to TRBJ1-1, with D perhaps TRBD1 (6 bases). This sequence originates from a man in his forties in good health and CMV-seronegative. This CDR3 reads CASSPFVGAFTEAFF. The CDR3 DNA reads TGCGCCAGCAGCCCCTTTGTGGGGGCGTTCACTGAAGCTTTCTTT.